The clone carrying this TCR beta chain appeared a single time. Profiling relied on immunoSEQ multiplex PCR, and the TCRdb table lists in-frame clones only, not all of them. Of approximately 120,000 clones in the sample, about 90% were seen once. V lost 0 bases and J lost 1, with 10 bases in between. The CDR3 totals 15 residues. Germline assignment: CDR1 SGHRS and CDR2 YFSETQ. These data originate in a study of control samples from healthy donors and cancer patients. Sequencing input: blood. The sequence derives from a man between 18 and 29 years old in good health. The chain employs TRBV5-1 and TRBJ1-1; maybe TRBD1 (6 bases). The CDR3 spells CASSLARGGNTEAFF. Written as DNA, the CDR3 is TGCGCCAGCAGCTTGGCCAGGGGTGGGAACACTGAAGCTTTCTTT.